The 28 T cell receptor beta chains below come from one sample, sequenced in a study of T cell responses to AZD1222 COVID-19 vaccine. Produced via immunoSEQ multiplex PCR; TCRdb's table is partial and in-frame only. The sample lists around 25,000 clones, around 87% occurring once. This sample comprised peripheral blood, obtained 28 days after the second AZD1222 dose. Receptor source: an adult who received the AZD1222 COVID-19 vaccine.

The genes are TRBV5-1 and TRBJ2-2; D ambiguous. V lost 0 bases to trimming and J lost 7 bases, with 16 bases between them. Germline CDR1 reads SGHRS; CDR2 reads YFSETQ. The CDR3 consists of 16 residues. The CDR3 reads CASSLVDGRTVGELFF. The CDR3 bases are TGCGCCAGCAGCTTGGTCGACGGCAGGACGGTCGGGGAGCTGTTTTTT.

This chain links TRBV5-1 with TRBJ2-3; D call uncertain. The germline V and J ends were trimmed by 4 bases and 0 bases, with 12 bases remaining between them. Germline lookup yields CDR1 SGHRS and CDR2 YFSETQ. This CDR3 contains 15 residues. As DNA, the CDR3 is TGCGCCAGCAGCCAAAAAGAGTCTAGCACAGATACGCAGTATTTT. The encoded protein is CASSQKESSTDTQYF.

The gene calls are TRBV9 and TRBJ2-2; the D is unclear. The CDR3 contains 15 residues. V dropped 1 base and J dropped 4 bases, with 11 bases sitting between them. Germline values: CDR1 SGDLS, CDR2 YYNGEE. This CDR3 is CASSVLELGTGELFF. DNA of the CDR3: TGTGCCAGCAGCGTATTAGAGTTAGGCACCGGGGAGCTGTTTTTT.

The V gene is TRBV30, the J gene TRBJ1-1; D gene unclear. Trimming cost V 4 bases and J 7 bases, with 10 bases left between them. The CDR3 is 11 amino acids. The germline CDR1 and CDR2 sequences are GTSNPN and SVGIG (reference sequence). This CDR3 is CAWIGFSEAFF. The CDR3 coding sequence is TGTGCCTGGATTGGGTTTAGTGAAGCTTTCTTT.

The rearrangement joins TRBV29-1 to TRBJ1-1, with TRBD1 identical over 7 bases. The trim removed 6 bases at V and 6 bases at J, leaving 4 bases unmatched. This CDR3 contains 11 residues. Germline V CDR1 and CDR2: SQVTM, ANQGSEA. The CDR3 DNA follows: TGCAGCGTCGGGCAGGGGGCTGAAGCTTTCTTT. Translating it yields CSVGQGAEAFF.

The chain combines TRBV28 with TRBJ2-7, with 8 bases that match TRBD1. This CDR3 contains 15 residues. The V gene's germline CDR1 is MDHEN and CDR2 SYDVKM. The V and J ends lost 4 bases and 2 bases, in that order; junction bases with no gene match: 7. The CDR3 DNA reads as TGTGCCAGCAGTTCCGGACAGGGTGACACCTACGAGCAGTACTTC. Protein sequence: CASSSGQGDTYEQYF.

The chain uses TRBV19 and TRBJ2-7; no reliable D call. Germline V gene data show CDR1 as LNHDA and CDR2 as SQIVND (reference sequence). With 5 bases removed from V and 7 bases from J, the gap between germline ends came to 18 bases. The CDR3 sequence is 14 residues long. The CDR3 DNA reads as TGTGCCAGTAGTCCACCCCCCCCAGGACGAGAGCAGTACTTC. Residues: CASSPPPPGREQYF.

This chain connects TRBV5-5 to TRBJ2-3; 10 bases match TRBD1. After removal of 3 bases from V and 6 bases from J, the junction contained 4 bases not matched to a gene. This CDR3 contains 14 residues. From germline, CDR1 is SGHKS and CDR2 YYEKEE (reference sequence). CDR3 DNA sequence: TGTGCCAGCAGCTCCGGGACAGGGGCCGATACGCAGTATTTT. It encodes CASSSGTGADTQYF.

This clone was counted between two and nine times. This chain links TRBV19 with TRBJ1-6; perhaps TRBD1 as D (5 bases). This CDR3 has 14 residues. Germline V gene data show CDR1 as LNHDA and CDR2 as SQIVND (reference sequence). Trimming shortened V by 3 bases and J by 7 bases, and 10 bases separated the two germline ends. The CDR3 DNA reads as TGTGCCAGTAGTATTGGCAGGGACAATTCACCCCTCCACTTT. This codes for CASSIGRDNSPLHF.

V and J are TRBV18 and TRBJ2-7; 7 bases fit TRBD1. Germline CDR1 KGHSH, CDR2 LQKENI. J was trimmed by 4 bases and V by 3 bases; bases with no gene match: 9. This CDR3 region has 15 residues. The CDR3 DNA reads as TGTGCCAGCTCACCGATCGGGACAGTGGCTTACGAGCAGTACTTC. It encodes CASSPIGTVAYEQYF. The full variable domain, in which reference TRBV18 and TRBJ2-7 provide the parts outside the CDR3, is NAGVMQNPRHLVRRRGQEARLRCSPMKGHSHVYWYRQLPEEGLKFMVYLQKENIIDESGMPKERFSAEFPKEGPSILRIQQVVRGDSAAYFCASSPIGTVAYEQYFGPGTRLTVT.

The CDR3 loop is CASSLDRTNYGYTF. The CDR3 nucleotides read TGTGCCAGCAGCTTAGACAGAACCAACTATGGCTACACCTTC. V and J are TRBV7-2 and TRBJ1-2; no reliable D call. Germline V CDR1 and CDR2: SGHTA, FQGNSA. The V gene lost 1 base and the J gene lost 2 bases, with 8 bases spanning the gap. The CDR3 consists of 14 residues.

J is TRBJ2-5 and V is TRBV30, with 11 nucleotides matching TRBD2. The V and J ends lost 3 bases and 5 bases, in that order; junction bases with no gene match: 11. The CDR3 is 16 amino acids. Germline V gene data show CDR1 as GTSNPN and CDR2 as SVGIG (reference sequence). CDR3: CAWSRGTSGRSETQYF. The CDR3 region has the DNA TGTGCCTGGAGCCGGGGCACTAGCGGGAGAAGCGAGACCCAGTACTTC.

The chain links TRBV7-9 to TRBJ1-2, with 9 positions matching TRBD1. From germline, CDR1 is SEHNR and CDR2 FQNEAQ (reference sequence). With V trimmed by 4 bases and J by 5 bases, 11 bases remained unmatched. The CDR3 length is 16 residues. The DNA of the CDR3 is TGTGCCAGCAGCTCCGGCTCCGGGACAGGGATATATGGCTACACCTTC. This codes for CASSSGSGTGIYGYTF.

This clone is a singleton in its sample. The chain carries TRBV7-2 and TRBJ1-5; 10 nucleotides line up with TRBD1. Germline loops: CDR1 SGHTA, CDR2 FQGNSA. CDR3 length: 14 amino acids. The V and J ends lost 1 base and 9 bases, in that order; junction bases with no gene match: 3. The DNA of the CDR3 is TGTGCCAGCAGCTTAGAGGGACAGGGGCGGCCCCAGCATTTT. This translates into CASSLEGQGRPQHF.

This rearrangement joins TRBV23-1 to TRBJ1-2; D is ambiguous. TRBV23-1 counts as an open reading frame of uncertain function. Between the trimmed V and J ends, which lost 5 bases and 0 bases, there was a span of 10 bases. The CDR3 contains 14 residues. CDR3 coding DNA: TGCGCCAGCAGTTGGCCAGGTTCTAACTATGGCTACACCTTC. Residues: CASSWPGSNYGYTF.

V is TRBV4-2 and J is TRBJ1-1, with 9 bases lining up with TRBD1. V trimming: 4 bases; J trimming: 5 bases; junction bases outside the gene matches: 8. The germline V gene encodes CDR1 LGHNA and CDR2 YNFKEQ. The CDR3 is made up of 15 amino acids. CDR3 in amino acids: CASSPPQGAWTEAFF. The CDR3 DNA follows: TGTGCCAGCAGCCCCCCACAGGGGGCATGGACTGAAGCTTTCTTT.

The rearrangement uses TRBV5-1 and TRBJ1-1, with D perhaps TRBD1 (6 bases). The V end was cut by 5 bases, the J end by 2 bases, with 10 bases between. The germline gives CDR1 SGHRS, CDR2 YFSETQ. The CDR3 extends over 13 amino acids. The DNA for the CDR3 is TGCGCCAGCAGACAGGACAGCAACACTGAAGCTTTCTTT. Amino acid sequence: CASRQDSNTEAFF. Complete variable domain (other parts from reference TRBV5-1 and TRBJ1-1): KAGVTQTPRYLIKTRGQQVTLSCSPISGHRSVSWYQQTPGQGLQFLFEYFSETQRNKGNFPGRFSGRQFSNSRSEMNVSTLELGDSALYLCASRQDSNTEAFFGQGTRLTVV.

The CDR3 region is CASSLFRGPTMNTEAFF. The CDR3 nucleotides are TGTGCCAGCAGTTTATTTAGGGGCCCCACCATGAACACTGAAGCTTTCTTT. The chain carries TRBV27 and TRBJ1-1, with D perhaps TRBD1 (5 bases). Per the germline V gene, CDR1 is MNHEY and CDR2 is SMNVEV (reference sequence). The CDR3 runs to 17 residues. The V end was cut by 1 base, the J end by 0 bases, with 15 bases between.

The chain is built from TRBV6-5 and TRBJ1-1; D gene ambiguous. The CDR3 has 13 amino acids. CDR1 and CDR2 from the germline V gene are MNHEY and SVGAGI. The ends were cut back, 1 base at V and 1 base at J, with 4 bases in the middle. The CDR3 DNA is TGTGCCAGCAGTTACTGGCAGAACACTGAAGCTTTCTTT. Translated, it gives CASSYWQNTEAFF.

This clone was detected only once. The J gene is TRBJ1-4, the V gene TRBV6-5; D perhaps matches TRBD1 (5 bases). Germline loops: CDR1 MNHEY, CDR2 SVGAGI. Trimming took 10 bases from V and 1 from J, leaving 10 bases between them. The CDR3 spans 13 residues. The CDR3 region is CATLGGTNEKLFF. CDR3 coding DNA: TGTGCCACCCTTGGGGGAACTAATGAAAAACTGTTTTTT.

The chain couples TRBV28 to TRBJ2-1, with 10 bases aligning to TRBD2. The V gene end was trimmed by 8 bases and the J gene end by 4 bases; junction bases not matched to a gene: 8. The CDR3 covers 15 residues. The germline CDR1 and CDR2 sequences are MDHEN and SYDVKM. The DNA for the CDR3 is TGTGCCAGCGGAGGACTAGCGGATAATTACAATGAGCAGTTCTTC. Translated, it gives CASGGLADNYNEQFF.

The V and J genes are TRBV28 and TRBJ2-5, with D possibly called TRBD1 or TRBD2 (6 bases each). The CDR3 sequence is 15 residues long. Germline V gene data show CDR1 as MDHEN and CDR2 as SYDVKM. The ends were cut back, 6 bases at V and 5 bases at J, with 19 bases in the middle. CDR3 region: CASRHLFGGGETQYF. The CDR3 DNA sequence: TGTGCCAGCAGGCACCTATTCGGGGGCGGGGAGACCCAGTACTTC.

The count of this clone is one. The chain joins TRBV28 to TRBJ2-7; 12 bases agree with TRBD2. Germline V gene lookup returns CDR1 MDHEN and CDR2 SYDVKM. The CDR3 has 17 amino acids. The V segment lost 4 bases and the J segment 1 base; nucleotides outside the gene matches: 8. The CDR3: CASSSKFGLAGSYEQYF. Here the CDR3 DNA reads TGTGCCAGCAGTTCCAAGTTTGGACTAGCGGGATCCTACGAGCAGTACTTC.

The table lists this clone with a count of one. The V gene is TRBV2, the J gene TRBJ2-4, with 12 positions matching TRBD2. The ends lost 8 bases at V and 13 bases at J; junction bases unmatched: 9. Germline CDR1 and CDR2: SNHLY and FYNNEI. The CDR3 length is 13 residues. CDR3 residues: CASAFLAGGPQYF. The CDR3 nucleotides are TGTGCCAGCGCCTTCCTAGCGGGAGGGCCACAGTACTTC.

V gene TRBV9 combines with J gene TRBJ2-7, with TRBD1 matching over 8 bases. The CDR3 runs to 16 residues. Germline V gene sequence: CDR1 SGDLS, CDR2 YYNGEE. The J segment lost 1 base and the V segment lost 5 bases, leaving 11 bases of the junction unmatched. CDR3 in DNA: TGTGCCAGCAGTTATCATCGGACAGGGAATTCCTACGAGCAGTACTTC. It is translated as CASSYHRTGNSYEQYF.

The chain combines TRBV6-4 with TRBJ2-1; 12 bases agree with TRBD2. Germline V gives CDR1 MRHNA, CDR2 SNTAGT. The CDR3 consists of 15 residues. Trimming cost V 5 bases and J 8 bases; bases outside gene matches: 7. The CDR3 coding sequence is TGTGCCAGCAGTAAGACTAGCGGGAGTTCTGATGAGCAGTTCTTC. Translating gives CASSKTSGSSDEQFF.

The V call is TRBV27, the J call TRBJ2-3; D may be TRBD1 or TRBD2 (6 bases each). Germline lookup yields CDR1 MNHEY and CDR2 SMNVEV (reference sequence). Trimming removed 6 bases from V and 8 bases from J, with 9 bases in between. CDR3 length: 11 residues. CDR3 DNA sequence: TGTGCCAGCAGACAGGGAGGTACGCAGTATTTT. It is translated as CASRQGGTQYF.

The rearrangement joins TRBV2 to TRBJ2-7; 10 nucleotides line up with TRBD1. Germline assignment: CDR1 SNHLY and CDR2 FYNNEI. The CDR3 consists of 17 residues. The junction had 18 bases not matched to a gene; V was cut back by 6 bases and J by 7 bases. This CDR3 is CASRNPAIGTGVGEQYF. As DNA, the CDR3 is TGTGCCAGCAGAAATCCCGCCATCGGGACAGGGGTTGGTGAGCAGTACTTC. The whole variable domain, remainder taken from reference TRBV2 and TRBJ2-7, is EPEVTQTPSHQVTQMGQEVILRCVPISNHLYFYWYRQILGQKVEFLVSFYNNEISEKSEIFDDQFSVERPDGSNFTLKIRSTKLEDSAMYFCASRNPAIGTGVGEQYFGPGTRLTVT.